The clone carrying this T cell receptor delta chain is judged medium-sized (0.01 to 0.1%). The sample originates from a study of gamma-delta T cells after stem cell transplantation. Germline values: CDR1 GEAIGNYY, CDR2 EKD. The CDR3 is 16 residues long. The ends lost 2 bases at V and 3 bases at J; junction bases unmatched: 8. TCRdb repeated clone calling on the RT-PCR reads with CATT. The table includes 10,000 to 13,000 delta-chain clones, 30% to 40% detected once. Sequenced material: gamma-delta T cells. The origin of this receptor is a human donor. It is not recorded whose cells these are; they may come from a transplant donor. This sequence joins TRDV2 and TRDJ1; 10 bases align to TRDD3. As DNA, the CDR3 is TGTGCCTGTGACAGAAGACTACTGGGGGATGCCGATAAACTCATCTTT. Its protein product is CACDRRLLGDADKLIF.